This T cell receptor (beta chain) was sequenced during a study of cytomegalovirus exposure and HLA in healthy donors. It was with 60 Vbeta and 13 Jbeta primers that the PCR ran. Some clones are missing from TCRdb's copy, which holds only in-frame ones; the method was immunoSEQ multiplex PCR. The sample contains about 110,000 clones, more than 75% of which appear only once. Study-level results: An observed cluster of highly shared sequence variants was recorded as a likely sequencing artifact.

Regarding this clone: Antigen specificity is unknown.

The CDR3 is 15 residues long. With 5 bases clipped from V and 2 bases from J, the junction kept 5 bases outside the gene matches. Germline-derived CDR1 and CDR2 are MDHEN and SYDVKM. The TCR was taken from a man in his forties or fifties in good health and CMV-seronegative. The specimen was PBMCs. V gene TRBV28 combines with J gene TRBJ1-5, with 8 nucleotides matching TRBD1. The CDR3 loop reads CASSPTGAGNQPQHF. For the CDR3, the DNA is TGTGCCAGCAGTCCGACAGGGGCCGGCAATCAGCCCCAGCATTTT.